The T cell receptor beta chain under discussion was sequenced for a study of blood T cell repertoires in COVID-19. For the study at large: The United States, Italy and Spain provided the acute and convalescent COVID-19 samples.

Libraries were prepared by immunoSEQ multiplex PCR; TCRdb keeps only in-frame clonotypes and omits some of them. The sample holds roughly 220,000 clones; around 84% are singletons and the top ten take 5.5% to 7.5%. Cohort allocation depended upon clinical history that participants reported. Each recovered donor of Cohort 3 presented with two negative PCRs, clearance, or symptom resolution. Trimming took 6 bases from V and 0 from J, leaving 12 bases between them. The CDR3 has 14 residues. CDR1 LNHNV and CDR2 YYDKDF come from the germline V gene (reference sequence). Only one count was recorded for this clone.

This sequence was found in a woman in her thirties or forties who had recovered from COVID-19. Sequenced sample: PBMCs or T cells enriched from blood (not recorded which). J is TRBJ2-7 and V is TRBV15; no definite D call. CDR3 sequence: CATRFLESSYEQYF. The CDR3 DNA sequence: TGTGCCACCAGGTTCCTTGAGAGCTCCTACGAGCAGTACTTC.